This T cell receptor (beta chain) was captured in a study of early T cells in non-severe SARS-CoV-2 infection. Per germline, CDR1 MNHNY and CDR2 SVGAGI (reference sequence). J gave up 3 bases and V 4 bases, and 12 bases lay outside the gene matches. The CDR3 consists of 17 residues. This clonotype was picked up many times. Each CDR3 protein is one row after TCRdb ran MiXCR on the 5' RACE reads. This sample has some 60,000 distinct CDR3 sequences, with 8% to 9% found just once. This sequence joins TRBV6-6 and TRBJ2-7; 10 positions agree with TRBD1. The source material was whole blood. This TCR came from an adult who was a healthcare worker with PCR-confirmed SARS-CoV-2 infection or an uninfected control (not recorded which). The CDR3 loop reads CASSSSRDRGGLYEQYF. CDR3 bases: TGTGCCAGCAGTTCGTCCCGGGACAGGGGCGGTCTCTACGAGCAGTACTTC.